One and the same sample provided the 23 T cell receptor beta chains below, sequenced in a study of blood T cell repertoires in COVID-19. Assay: immunoSEQ multiplex PCR; the TCRdb copy retains only in-frame clones and omits some. Of tens of thousands of clones in the sample, around 88% were seen once. The sequencing input was peripheral blood. Source of these receptors: a human donor in a cohort sampled during active COVID-19.

This clone was detected a few times. The chain is built from TRBV9 and TRBJ1-6; D is perhaps TRBD1 (5 bases). The V and J ends lost 0 bases and 7 bases respectively, with 11 bases between them. Germline V CDR1 and CDR2: SGDLS, YYNGEE. CDR3 size: 15 residues. In DNA form, the CDR3 reads TGTGCCAGCAGCGTAGTAACAGGCAGAAATTCACCCCTCCACTTT. Amino acid sequence: CASSVVTGRNSPLHF.

The V gene is TRBV18, the J gene TRBJ2-3; 8 positions match TRBD2. This CDR3 has 16 amino acids. J was trimmed by 0 bases and V by 3 bases; bases with no gene match: 5. The germline V gene encodes CDR1 KGHSH and CDR2 LQKENI. Written as DNA, the CDR3 is TGTGCCAGCTCACCCCCTAGCGGGCCTAGCACAGATACGCAGTATTTT. Encoded protein: CASSPPSGPSTDTQYF.

This chain joins TRBV9 and TRBJ1-6; 10 bases are a match to TRBD1. The CDR3 runs 17 residues. CDR1 and CDR2 (germline): SGDLS, YYNGEE. Trimming at V came to 0 bases and at J to 10 bases, leaving 10 bases not matched to a gene. This CDR3 reads CASSVGPQGQGGSPLHF. The CDR3 coding sequence is TGTGCCAGCAGCGTAGGTCCCCAAGGACAGGGGGGGTCACCCCTCCACTTT.

The chain combines TRBV10-2 with TRBJ1-3; no clear D. CDR1 is WSHSY, CDR2 SAAADI, per germline. The CDR3 has 13 amino acids. The ends were cut back, 3 bases at V and 3 bases at J, with 6 bases in the middle. The CDR3 is CASSDRGGNTIYF. The CDR3 DNA reads as TGCGCCAGCAGTGACCGAGGTGGAAACACCATATATTTT.

The chain joins TRBV5-1 to TRBJ2-1; tentative D call: TRBD2 (8 bases). The CDR3 extends over 17 amino acids. Germline CDR1 SGHRS, CDR2 YFSETQ. Trimming pared 2 bases from V and 9 bases from J, leaving 24 bases between. Here the CDR3 reads CASSLTIQGRTSTEQFF. The CDR3, as DNA: TGCGCCAGCAGCTTAACGATACAGGGGCGGACTAGCACTGAGCAGTTCTTC.

CDR3 coding DNA: TGTGCCAGCAGACCCGACAGGGAAAAGACCCAGTACTTC. It translates to CASRPDREKTQYF. The chain recombines TRBV3-1 (or the pseudogene TRBV3-2) with TRBJ2-5; 7 nucleotides match TRBD1. The J segment lost 6 bases and the V segment lost 6 bases, leaving 7 bases of the junction unmatched. This CDR3 is built from 13 residues. The germline gives CDR1 LGHDT, CDR2 YNNKEL (reference sequence).

The chain has TRBV2 and TRBJ1-5; 7 bases fit TRBD1. The CDR3 has 13 residues. Looked up from germline, CDR1 is SNHLY and CDR2 is FYNNEI. The J segment lost 2 bases and the V segment lost 9 bases, leaving 4 bases of the junction unmatched. The CDR3 DNA follows: TGTGCCAGTAACAGGGGCGGCAATCAGCCCCAGCATTTT. Translated: CASNRGGNQPQHF.

The chain recombines TRBV3-1 (or the pseudogene TRBV3-2) with TRBJ2-7; D is undetermined. CDR3 length equals 17 residues. Germline V gives CDR1 LGHDT, CDR2 YNNKEL (reference sequence). V lost 2 bases to trimming and J lost 1 base, with 18 bases between them. The CDR3 region is CASSQSSRRFPSYEQYF. As DNA, the CDR3 is TGTGCCAGCAGCCAATCCTCTAGGCGGTTCCCATCCTACGAGCAGTACTTC.

The rearrangement joins TRBV7-9 to TRBJ2-3, with 10 bases matching TRBD1. The V segment lost 5 bases and the J segment 2 bases; nucleotides outside the gene matches: 7. Germline CDR1 and CDR2: SEHNR and FQNEAQ (reference sequence). CDR3 size: 16 residues. In nucleotides, the CDR3 is TGTGCCAGCAGCCCCTGGACAGGGGGGAACACAGATACGCAGTATTTT. Residues: CASSPWTGGNTDTQYF.

Only one count was recorded for this clone. The chain has TRBV7-2 and TRBJ2-5, with 13 positions matching TRBD2. V shed 2 bases, J shed 5 bases, and the junction held 5 bases outside the gene matches. The CDR3 covers 16 residues. From germline, CDR1 is SGHTA and CDR2 FQGNSA. CDR3 sequence reads: CASSLTTSGGIETQYF. The CDR3 DNA follows: TGTGCCAGCAGCTTAACGACTAGCGGGGGGATCGAGACCCAGTACTTC.

The chain carries TRBV2 and TRBJ1-6; D gene uncertain. Germline lookup yields CDR1 SNHLY and CDR2 FYNNEI. CDR3 size: 14 residues. Trimming cost V 6 bases and J 5 bases, with 11 bases left between them. The CDR3 DNA follows: TGTGCCAGCAGCACAAGTAGCGATAATTCACCCCTCCACTTT. This encodes CASSTSSDNSPLHF.

This clone was seen repeatedly, ten times or more. This CDR3 reads CASSWGQHSGNTIYF. The CDR3 DNA sequence: TGTGCCAGCAGCTGGGGACAGCACTCTGGAAACACCATATATTTT. The rearrangement joins TRBV7-9 to TRBJ1-3; 7 bases align to TRBD1. The junction had 3 bases not matched to a gene; V was cut back by 4 bases and J by 0 bases. This CDR3 has 15 residues. Germline lookup yields CDR1 SEHNR and CDR2 FQNEAQ (reference sequence).

V usage is TRBV14 and J usage is TRBJ2-1; D gene uncertain. The CDR3 is 16 amino acids. The V gene's germline CDR1 is SGHDN and CDR2 FVKESK. V lost 2 bases and J 8 bases, leaving 19 bases between the germline ends. The CDR3 DNA reads TGTGCCAGCAGCCAAAGGCAAACACGGATTCGGGATGAGCAGTTCTTC. Protein sequence: CASSQRQTRIRDEQFF.

The rearrangement uses TRBV6-5 and TRBJ2-5; 8 nucleotides line up with TRBD2. V was clipped by 5 bases and J by 3 bases; unmatched bases: 5. The germline CDR1 and CDR2 sequences are MNHEY and SVGAGI. The CDR3 is 14 amino acids. For the CDR3, the DNA is TGTGCCAGCAGTAGATTAGCGGGAAAAGAGACCCAGTACTTC. Translation gives CASSRLAGKETQYF.

V usage is TRBV24-1 and J usage is TRBJ1-6, with 12 bases identical to TRBD1. V was clipped by 12 bases and J by 7 bases; unmatched bases: 9. Germline assignment: CDR1 KGHDR and CDR2 SFDVKD. The CDR3 runs to 15 residues. CDR3 in amino acids: CASTGDRGLNSPLHF. The CDR3 nucleotides are TGTGCCTCAACGGGGGACAGGGGGCTAAATTCACCCCTCCACTTT.

The chain employs TRBV7-2 and TRBJ1-2; TRBD1 matches 8 bases. The germline V gene has CDR1 SGHTA and CDR2 FQGNSA. J was trimmed by 4 bases and V by 4 bases; bases with no gene match: 11. The CDR3 runs to 16 residues. CDR3 amino acids: CASSSSGTGAFYGYTF. CDR3 DNA: TGTGCCAGCAGCTCTTCCGGGACAGGAGCCTTCTATGGCTACACCTTC.

This clone occurred a few times. This chain uses TRBV7-9 with TRBJ2-7; TRBD2 matches 9 bases. The germline V gene has CDR1 SEHNR and CDR2 FQNEAQ (reference sequence). The CDR3 is 16 amino acids. The V segment lost 5 bases and the J segment 3 bases; nucleotides outside the gene matches: 11. CDR3 sequence reads: CASSTLGGRASYEQYF. The CDR3, as DNA: TGTGCCAGCAGCACCTTGGGCGGGAGGGCCAGCTACGAGCAGTACTTC.

This clone is a singleton in its sample. The rearrangement joins TRBV11-3 to TRBJ2-7; 10 bases are shared with TRBD1. Germline trimming cut 3 bases from V and 2 bases from J; bases unmatched to any gene: 10. Germline V gene data show CDR1 as SGHNT and CDR2 as YENEEA. The CDR3 length is 17 residues. The CDR3, as DNA: TGTGCCAGCAGCTTTCCCCCCGGGACAGGGGACCCCTACGAGCAGTACTTC. Its protein is CASSFPPGTGDPYEQYF.

The J gene is TRBJ2-3, the V gene TRBV5-1; D is perhaps TRBD2 (6 bases). V was pared by 4 bases and J by 3 bases, with 21 bases between. The CDR3 runs to 17 residues. The germline V gene has CDR1 SGHRS and CDR2 YFSETQ. The CDR3: CASSMPLPGDVTDTQYF. CDR3 sequence (DNA): TGCGCCAGCAGCATGCCGCTCCCGGGAGATGTAACAGATACGCAGTATTTT.

V gene TRBV9 combines with J gene TRBJ1-3; TRBD1 matches at 9 bases. Germline CDR1 SGDLS, CDR2 YYNGEE. With V trimmed by 4 bases and J by 7 bases, 3 bases remained unmatched. The CDR3 sequence is 13 residues long. As DNA, the CDR3 is TGTGCCAGCAGCTCCGGGACAGGGAACACCATATATTTT. Translating it yields CASSSGTGNTIYF. Drawing the rest from reference TRBV9 and TRBJ1-3, the complete variable domain is DSGVTQTPKHLITATGQRVTLRCSPRSGDLSVYWYQQSLDQGLQFLIQYYNGEERAKGNILERFSAQQFPDLHSELNLSSLELGDSALYFCASSSGTGNTIYFGEGSWLTVV.

This clone was detected a few times. The V and J genes are TRBV5-8 and TRBJ1-1, with TRBD1 identical over 8 bases. Unmatched junction bases numbered 5, after V lost 2 bases and J lost 5 bases. The germline gives CDR1 SGHTS, CDR2 YDEGEE. The CDR3 is made up of 14 amino acids. CDR3 in amino acids: CASSFDRGRTEAFF. Here the CDR3 DNA reads TGTGCCAGCAGCTTCGACAGGGGAAGGACTGAAGCTTTCTTT.

This chain joins TRBV7-8 and TRBJ2-1; 9 bases line up with TRBD2. Germline V gives CDR1 SGHVS, CDR2 FQNEAQ. V dropped 5 bases and J dropped 10; count of bases not matched to a gene: 9. The CDR3 contains 14 residues. CDR3 loop: CASSEQTSGREQFF. In DNA, the CDR3 is TGTGCCAGCAGCGAACAGACTAGCGGTCGCGAGCAGTTCTTC. The full variable domain, rest sourced from reference TRBV7-8 and TRBJ2-1, is GAGVSQSPRYKVAKRGQDVALRCDPISGHVSLFWYQQALGQGPEFLTYFQNEAQLDKSGLPSDRFFAERPEGSVSTLKIQRTQQEDSAVYLCASSEQTSGREQFFGPGTRLTVL.

The chain couples TRBV6-2 or TRBV6-3 to TRBJ1-4, with D hard to call. Germline lookup yields CDR1 MNHEY and CDR2 SVGEGT. V was shortened by 4 bases and J by 8 bases, with 14 bases between the two germline ends. The CDR3 is made up of 14 amino acids. CDR3 nucleotides: TGTGCCAGCAGTTTTTGGACCACGGGGGAAAAACTGTTTTTT. Amino acid sequence: CASSFWTTGEKLFF.